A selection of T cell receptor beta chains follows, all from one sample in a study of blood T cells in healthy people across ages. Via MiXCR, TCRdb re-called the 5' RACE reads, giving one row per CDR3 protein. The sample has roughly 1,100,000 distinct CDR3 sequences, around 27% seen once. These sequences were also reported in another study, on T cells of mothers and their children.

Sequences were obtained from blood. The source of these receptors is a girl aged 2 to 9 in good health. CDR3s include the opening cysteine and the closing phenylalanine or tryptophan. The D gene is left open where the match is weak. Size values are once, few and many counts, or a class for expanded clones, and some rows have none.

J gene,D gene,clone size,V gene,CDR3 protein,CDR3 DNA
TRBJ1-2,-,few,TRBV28,CASSFDVYGYTF,TGTGCCAGCAGTTTCGATGTGTATGGCTACACCTTC
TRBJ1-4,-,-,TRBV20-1,CARRGYNEKLFF,TGCGCCCGCCGGGGGTATAATGAAAAACTGTTTTTT
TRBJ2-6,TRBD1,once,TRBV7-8,CASSPAGDRKRSGANVLTF,TGTGCCAGCAGCCCGGCAGGGGACAGGAAAAGATCTGGGGCCAACGTCCTGACTTTC
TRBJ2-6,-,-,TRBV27,CASSRFSGANVLTF,TGTGCCAGCAGCCGCTTCTCTGGGGCCAACGTCCTGACTTTC
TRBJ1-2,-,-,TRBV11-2,CASSSTAYNYGYTF,TGTGCCAGCAGCTCGACAGCATATAACTATGGCTACACCTTC
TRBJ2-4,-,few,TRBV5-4,CASSLLGLRTKNIQYF,TGTGCCAGCAGCTTGCTCGGGCTTCGGACCAAAAACATTCAGTACTTC
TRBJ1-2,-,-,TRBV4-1,CASSQGYSTNYGYTF,TGCGCCAGCAGCCAAGGTTATTCAACTAACTATGGCTACACCTTC
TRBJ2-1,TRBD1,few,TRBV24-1,CATSSRGRFNEQFF,TGTGCCACCAGCTCCAGGGGGAGATTCAATGAGCAGTTCTTC
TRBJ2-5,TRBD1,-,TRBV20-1,CSAPHAGGAGETQYF,TGCAGTGCTCCCCATGCAGGGGGCGCGGGGGAGACCCAGTACTTC
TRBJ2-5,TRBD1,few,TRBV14,CASRRNGQGMETQYF,TGTGCCAGCCGAAGGAACGGACAGGGAATGGAGACCCAGTACTTC
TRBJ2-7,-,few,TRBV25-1,CASSVTGQLSYEQYF,TGTGCCAGCAGTGTTACCGGACAACTCTCCTACGAGCAGTACTTC
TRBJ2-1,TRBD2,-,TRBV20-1,CSATNGLVYNEQFF,TGCAGTGCTACCAACGGACTAGTCTACAATGAGCAGTTCTTC
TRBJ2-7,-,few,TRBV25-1,CASSLGYNNEQYF,TGTGCCAGCAGTCTAGGATACAACAACGAGCAGTACTTC
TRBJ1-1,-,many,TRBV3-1,CASSRGGNTEAFF,TGTGCCAGCAGCCGAGGGGGGAACACTGAAGCTTTCTTT
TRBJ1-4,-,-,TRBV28,CASSLRSGRSNEKLFF,TGTGCCAGCAGTTTACGCTCAGGGCGGTCTAATGAAAAACTGTTTTTT
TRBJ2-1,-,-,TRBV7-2,CASSPGLLHNEQFF,TGTGCCAGCAGCCCAGGGCTCCTTCACAATGAGCAGTTCTTC
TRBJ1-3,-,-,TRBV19,CAIGGGRGSGNTIYF,TGTGCCATCGGAGGGGGGCGAGGGTCTGGAAACACCATATATTTT
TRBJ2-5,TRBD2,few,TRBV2,CASSVWNGSGGFF,TGTGCCAGCAGCGTATGGAATGGGTCCGGGGGGTTCTTC
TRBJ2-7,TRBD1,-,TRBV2,CASIPTGGFNEQYF,TGTGCCAGCATCCCGACAGGGGGGTTCAACGAGCAGTACTTC
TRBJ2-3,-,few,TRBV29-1,CSVEYTGTQYF,TGCAGCGTTGAATACACAGGTACGCAGTATTTT
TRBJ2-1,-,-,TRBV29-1,CSVEGLGPYNEQFF,TGCAGCGTTGAGGGGCTTGGACCCTACAATGAGCAGTTCTTC
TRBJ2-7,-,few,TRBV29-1,CSVPGVDEQYF,TGCAGCGTTCCAGGTGTGGACGAGCAGTACTTC
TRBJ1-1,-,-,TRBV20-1,CSAEDRRSDLGFF,TGCAGTGCTGAAGACAGACGCTCAGACTTGGGTTTCTTT
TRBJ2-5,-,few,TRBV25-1,CASPGEFLAETQYF,TGTGCCAGCCCGGGGGAGTTCTTAGCAGAGACCCAGTACTTC
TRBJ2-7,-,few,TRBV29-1,CSVFWDYEQYF,TGCAGCGTTTTTTGGGACTACGAGCAGTACTTC
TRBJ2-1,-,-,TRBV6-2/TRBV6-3,CASSYFVGTPYNEQFF,TGTGCCAGCAGTTATTTCGTCGGGACGCCTTACAATGAGCAGTTCTTC
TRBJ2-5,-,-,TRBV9,CASSAWGGPPGETQYF,TGTGCCAGCAGCGCATGGGGTGGACCGCCCGGAGAGACCCAGTACTTC
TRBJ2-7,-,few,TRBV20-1,CSARPGSYEQYF,TGCAGTGCTCGTCCGGGTTCCTACGAGCAGTACTTC
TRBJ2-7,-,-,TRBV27,CASGISHEQYF,TGTGCCAGCGGGATTTCCCACGAGCAGTACTTC
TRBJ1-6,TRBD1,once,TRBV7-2,CASSGSGTGVSPLHF,TGTGCCAGCAGCGGATCCGGGACAGGGGTGTCACCCCTCCACTTT
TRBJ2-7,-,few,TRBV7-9,CASSYDSSEQYF,TGTGCCAGCAGCTACGACAGTAGCGAGCAGTACTTC
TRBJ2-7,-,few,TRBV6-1,CASSPLRGATYEQYF,TGTGCCAGCAGCCCCCTCCGGGGGGCAACCTACGAGCAGTACTTC
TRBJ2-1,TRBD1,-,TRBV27,CAISTGLGLGEQFF,TGTGCCATATCGACAGGGCTGGGTCTCGGTGAGCAGTTCTTC
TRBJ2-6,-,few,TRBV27,CAAGAPLGANVLTF,TGTGCCGCTGGAGCCCCATTGGGGGCCAACGTCCTGACTTTC
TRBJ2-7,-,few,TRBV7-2,CASSYTISGPPSYEQYF,TGTGCCAGCAGCTATACTATTAGCGGCCCCCCCTCCTACGAGCAGTACTTC
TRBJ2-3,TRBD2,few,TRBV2,CASSSPSGTSLTDTQYF,TGTGCCAGCAGTTCACCGTCCGGGACTAGCCTCACAGATACGCAGTATTTT
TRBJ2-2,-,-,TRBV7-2,CASSSPPGPSRGSGELFF,TGTGCCAGCAGCTCTCCTCCCGGGCCTTCGAGGGGGTCCGGGGAGCTGTTTTTT
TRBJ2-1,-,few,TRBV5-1,CASSPGTATSSYNEQFF,TGCGCCAGCAGCCCTGGGACGGCTACCAGCTCCTACAATGAGCAGTTCTTC
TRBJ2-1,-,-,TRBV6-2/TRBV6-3,CASSYSVINEQFF,TGTGCCAGCAGTTACTCCGTGATTAATGAGCAGTTCTTC
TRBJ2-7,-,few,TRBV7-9,CASEQGNEQYF,TGTGCCAGCGAACAGGGAAACGAGCAGTACTTC
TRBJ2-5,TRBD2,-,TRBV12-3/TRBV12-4,CASSANGGAGETQYF,TGTGCCAGCAGCGCAAACGGGGGGGCCGGGGAGACCCAGTACTTC
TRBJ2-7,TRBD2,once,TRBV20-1,CSARALSSGGPYEQYF,TGCAGTGCTAGAGCCCTATCTAGCGGGGGTCCCTACGAGCAGTACTTC
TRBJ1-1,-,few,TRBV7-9,CASSLEPLEAFF,TGTGCCAGCAGCCTCGAGCCCCTAGAAGCTTTCTTT
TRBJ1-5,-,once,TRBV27,CASSLRGLVQPQHF,TGTGCCAGCAGTTTGAGGGGCTTGGTTCAGCCCCAGCATTTT
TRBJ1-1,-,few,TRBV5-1,CASSLVPGVDTEAFF,TGCGCCAGCAGCTTGGTCCCAGGGGTTGACACTGAAGCTTTCTTT